This TCR beta chain is drawn from a study of regulatory dendritic cells for organ transplantation. V lost 2 bases to trimming and J lost 6 bases; unmatched junction nucleotides: 9. The CDR3 is 16 residues long. Germline V gives CDR1 MNHEY, CDR2 SMNVEV (reference sequence). Produced via immunoSEQ multiplex PCR; TCRdb's table is partial and in-frame only. The profile shows about 34,000 clones, around 90% of them singletons. Remarks on this clone: Its antigen is as yet unknown.

Naive CD45RA+ and memory CD45RO+ CD4+ or CD8+ T cells were FACS-sorted. Study observations and caveats: Mature dendritic cells appeared to drive more memory CD8+ clonal expansion than regulatory ones. Between individuals, the alloreactive memory CD8+ T cell pool differed considerably.

The gene calls are TRBV27 and TRBJ1-2, with 10 nucleotides matching TRBD1. The source is a human donor in good health. Sequences were obtained from naive CD4+ T cells from blood. Described subset: CD45RA+ naive T cells. The CDR3 spells CASSLGTGTGADGYTF. The CDR3 region has the DNA TGTGCCAGCAGTTTAGGAACCGGGACAGGGGCTGATGGCTACACCTTC.